A single sample gave rise to the 6 T cell receptor beta chains below, sequenced in a study of monozygotic twins with inflammatory bowel disease (dated by TCRdb to the late 2010s). Library creation used 5' RACE. For sequencing, an Illumina HiSeq 2500 was employed. TCRdb reprocessed the reads, so every CDR3 protein sequence counts as one entry and DNA is not shown. The sample's table covers 300,000 to 400,000 distinct CDR3 sequences. The ten largest clones add up to just over 2.5% of the sample. The sample taken for sequencing was blood. The receptor set was obtained from a human donor with ulcerative colitis or Crohn's disease, or a healthy co-twin of an affected twin (not recorded which).

The V gene is TRBV6-2 or TRBV6-3, the J gene TRBJ2-7. The CDR3 is made up of 11 amino acids. Per germline, CDR1 MNHEY and CDR2 SVGEGT. CDR3 loop: CASRINLEQYF.

The chain has TRBV19 and TRBJ2-2; the D call of TRBD2 rests on TCRdb alone, since no DNA is present to check it. The CDR3 loop spans 13 amino acids. The V gene's germline CDR1 is LNHDA and CDR2 SQIVND (reference sequence). This CDR3 is CASSGTSFRELFF.

J is TRBJ2-1 and V is TRBV7-2; TCRdb's D call, TRBD2, is unchecked because there is no DNA. The CDR3 is 14 amino acids. Germline values: CDR1 SGHTA, CDR2 FQGNSA. CDR3 loop: CASSSFLSSDEQFF.

This chain uses TRBV7-2 with TRBJ2-7; the TCRdb D gene call, TRBD1, has no DNA to confirm it. This CDR3 has 14 residues. The V gene's germline CDR1 is SGHTA and CDR2 FQGNSA. The chain's CDR3 is CASSGQGSSYEQYF. Based on the CDR3 plus reference TRBV7-2 and TRBJ2-7, the full variable domain is GAGVSQSPSNKVTEKGKDVELRCDPISGHTALYWYRQSLGQGLEFLIYFQGNSAPDKSGLPSDRFSAERTGGSVSTLTIQRTQQEDSAVYLCASSGQGSSYEQYFGPGTRLTVT.

V gene TRBV27 combines with J gene TRBJ2-7; TCRdb's D call, TRBD1, is unchecked because there is no DNA. Germline CDR1 reads MNHEY; CDR2 reads SMNVEV (reference sequence). CDR3 length: 16 residues. CDR3 residues: CASSPDGGTGLYEQYF.

CDR3 region: CASSRDSAKFF. The chain links TRBV2 to TRBJ2-1; without DNA, the TCRdb call of TRBD2 cannot be checked. Germline loops: CDR1 SNHLY, CDR2 FYNNEI. This CDR3 has 11 amino acids. Supplemented by reference TRBV2 and TRBJ2-1, the full variable domain reads EPEVTQTPSHQVTQMGQEVILRCVPISNHLYFYWYRQILGQKVEFLVSFYNNEISEKSEIFDDQFSVERPDGSNFTLKIRSTKLEDSAMYFCASSRDSAKFFGPGTRLTVL.